This TCR beta chain emerged from a study of beta chain features in type 1 diabetes. Broader study findings: Patients with type 1 diabetes carried fewer insertions and had more deletions at their VDJ junctions. Across all four CD4+ subsets, people with type 1 diabetes showed modestly shorter TCRB CDR3s.

This clone showed up just a few times. What it recognizes is unknown. Every isolated RNA sample was fully reverse transcribed, so sequencing captured expressed TCRB transcripts. The data were produced by immunoSEQ multiplex PCR, yet TCRdb's version contains in-frame clones alone and is incomplete. The sample shows 120,000 to 150,000 clones, roughly 10% of them seen only once. Between the trimmed V and J ends, which lost 1 base and 2 bases, there was a span of 10 bases. Germline-derived CDR1 and CDR2 are SGHTA and FQGNSA. The CDR3 spans 15 residues. The source is a woman aged 40 to 50 in good health. This sequence joins TRBV7-2 and TRBJ2-3; D unresolved. The sequenced sample was central memory CD4+ T cells from blood. Here the CDR3 DNA reads TGTGCCAGCAGCTTAGGTAGAGAGAACACAGATACGCAGTATTTT. Translating gives CASSLGRENTDTQYF. Full variable domain (rest looked up from reference TRBV7-2 and TRBJ2-3): GAGVSQSPSNKVTEKGKDVELRCDPISGHTALYWYRQSLGQGLEFLIYFQGNSAPDKSGLPSDRFSAERTGGSVSTLTIQRTQQEDSAVYLCASSLGRENTDTQYFGPGTRLTVL.